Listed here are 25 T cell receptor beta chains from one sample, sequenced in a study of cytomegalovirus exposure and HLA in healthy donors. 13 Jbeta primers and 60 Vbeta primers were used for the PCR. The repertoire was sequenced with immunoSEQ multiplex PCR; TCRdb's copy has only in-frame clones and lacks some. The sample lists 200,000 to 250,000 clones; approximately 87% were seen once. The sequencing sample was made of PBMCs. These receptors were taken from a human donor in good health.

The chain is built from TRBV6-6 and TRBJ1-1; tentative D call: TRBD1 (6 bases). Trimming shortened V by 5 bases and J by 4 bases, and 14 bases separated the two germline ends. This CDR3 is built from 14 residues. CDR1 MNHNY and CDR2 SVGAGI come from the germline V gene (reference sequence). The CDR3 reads CASSHDRQGTEAFF. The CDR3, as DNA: TGTGCCAGCAGTCACGACAGGCAAGGCACTGAAGCTTTCTTT.

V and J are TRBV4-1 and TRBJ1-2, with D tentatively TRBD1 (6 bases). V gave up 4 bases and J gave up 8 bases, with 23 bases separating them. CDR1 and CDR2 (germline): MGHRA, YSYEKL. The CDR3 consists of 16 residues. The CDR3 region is CASSPPRGGGAKGYTF. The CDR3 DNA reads TGCGCCAGCAGCCCCCCCCGTGGTGGGGGGGCCAAGGGCTACACCTTC.

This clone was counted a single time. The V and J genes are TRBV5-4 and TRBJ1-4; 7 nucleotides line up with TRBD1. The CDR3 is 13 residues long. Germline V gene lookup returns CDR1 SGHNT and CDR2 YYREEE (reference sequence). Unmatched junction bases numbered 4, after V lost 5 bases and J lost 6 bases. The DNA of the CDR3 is TGTGCCAGCAGAGGGACAGTAGATGAAAAACTGTTTTTT. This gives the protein CASRGTVDEKLFF.

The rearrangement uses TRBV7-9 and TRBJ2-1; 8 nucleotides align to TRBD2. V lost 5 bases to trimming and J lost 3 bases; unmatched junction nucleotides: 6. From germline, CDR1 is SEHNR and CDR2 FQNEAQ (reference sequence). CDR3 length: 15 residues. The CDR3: CASSVSGSSYNEQFF. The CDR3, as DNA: TGTGCCAGCAGCGTAAGCGGGAGCAGCTACAATGAGCAGTTCTTC.

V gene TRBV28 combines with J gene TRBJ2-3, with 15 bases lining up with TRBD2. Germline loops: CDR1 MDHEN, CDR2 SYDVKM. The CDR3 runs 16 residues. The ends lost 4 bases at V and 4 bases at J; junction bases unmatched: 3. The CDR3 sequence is CASSSGLAGGSDTQYF. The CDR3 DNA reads TGTGCCAGCAGTTCTGGACTAGCGGGAGGGTCAGATACGCAGTATTTT.

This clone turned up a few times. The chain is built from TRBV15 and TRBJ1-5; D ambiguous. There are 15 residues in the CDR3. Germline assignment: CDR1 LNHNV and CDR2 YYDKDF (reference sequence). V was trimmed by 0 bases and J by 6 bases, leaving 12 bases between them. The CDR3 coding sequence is TGTGCCACCAGCAGAGATTGGTTGGGAGTTCAGCCCCAGCATTTT. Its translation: CATSRDWLGVQPQHF.

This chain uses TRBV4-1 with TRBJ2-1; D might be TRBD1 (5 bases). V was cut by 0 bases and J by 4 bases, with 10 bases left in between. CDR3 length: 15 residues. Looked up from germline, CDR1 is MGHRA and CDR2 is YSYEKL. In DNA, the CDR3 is TGCGCCAGCAGCCAAGACTCCAGGGTTTACAATGAGCAGTTCTTC. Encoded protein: CASSQDSRVYNEQFF.

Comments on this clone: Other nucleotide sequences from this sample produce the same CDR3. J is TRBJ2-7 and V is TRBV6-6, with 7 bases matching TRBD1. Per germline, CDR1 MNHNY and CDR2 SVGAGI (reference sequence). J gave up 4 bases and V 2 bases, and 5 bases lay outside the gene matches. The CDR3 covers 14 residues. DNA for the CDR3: TGTGCCAGCAGTTACCCGGACAGGAGTTACGAGCAGTACTTC. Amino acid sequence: CASSYPDRSYEQYF.

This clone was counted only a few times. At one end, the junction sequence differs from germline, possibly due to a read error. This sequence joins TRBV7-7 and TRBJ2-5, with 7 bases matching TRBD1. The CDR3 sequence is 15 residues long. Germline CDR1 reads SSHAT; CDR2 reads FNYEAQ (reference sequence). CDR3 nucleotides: TGTGCTAGCAGCTTAGCGTGGGACAGCAAAGAGACCCAGTACTTC. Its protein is CASSLAWDSKETQYF.

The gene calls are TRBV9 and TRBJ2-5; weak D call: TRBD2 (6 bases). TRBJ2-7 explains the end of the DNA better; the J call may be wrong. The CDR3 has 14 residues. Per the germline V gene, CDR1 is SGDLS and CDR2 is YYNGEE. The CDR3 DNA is TGTGCCAGCAGCGTAGGGTCCGGGAGCGGCGAGCAGTACTTC. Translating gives CASSVGSGSGEQYF.

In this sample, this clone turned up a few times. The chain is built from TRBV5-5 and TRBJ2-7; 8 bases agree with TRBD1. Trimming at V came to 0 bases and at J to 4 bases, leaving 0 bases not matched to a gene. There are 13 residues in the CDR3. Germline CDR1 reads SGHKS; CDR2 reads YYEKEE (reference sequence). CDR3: CASSLGDRYEQYF. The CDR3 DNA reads TGTGCCAGCAGCTTGGGGGACAGGTACGAGCAGTACTTC.

The CDR3 spells CASTFSTGTGELFF. Here the CDR3 DNA reads TGTGCCAGCACCTTTAGCACGGGGACAGGGGAGCTGTTTTTT. V gene TRBV7-3 combines with J gene TRBJ2-2; perhaps TRBD1 as D (6 bases). CDR3 length: 14 residues. CDR1 and CDR2 (germline): SGHTA, FQGTGA. V was cut by 7 bases and J by 8 bases, with 17 bases left in between.

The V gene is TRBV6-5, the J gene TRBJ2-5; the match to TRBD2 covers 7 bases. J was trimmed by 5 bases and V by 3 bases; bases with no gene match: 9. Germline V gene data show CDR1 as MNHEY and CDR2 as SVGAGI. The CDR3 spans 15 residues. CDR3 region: CASSYREGREETQYF. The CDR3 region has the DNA TGTGCCAGCAGTTATAGGGAGGGGCGTGAGGAGACCCAGTACTTC.

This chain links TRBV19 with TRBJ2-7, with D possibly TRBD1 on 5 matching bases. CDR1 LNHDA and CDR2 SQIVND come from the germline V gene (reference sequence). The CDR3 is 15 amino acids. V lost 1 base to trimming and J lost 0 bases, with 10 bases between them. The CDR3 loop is CASSIVAGLSYEQYF. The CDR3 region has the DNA TGTGCCAGTAGTATAGTGGCAGGGCTCTCCTACGAGCAGTACTTC.

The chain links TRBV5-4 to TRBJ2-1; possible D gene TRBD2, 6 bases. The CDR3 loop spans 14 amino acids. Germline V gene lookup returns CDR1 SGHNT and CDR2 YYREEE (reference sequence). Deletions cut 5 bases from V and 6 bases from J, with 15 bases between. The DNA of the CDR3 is TGTGCCAGCAGGAGTAGCGGCAGGGCCAATGAGCAGTTCTTC. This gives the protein CASRSSGRANEQFF. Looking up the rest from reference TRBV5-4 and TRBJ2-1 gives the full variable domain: ETGVTQSPTHLIKTRGQQVTLRCSSQSGHNTVSWYQQALGQGPQFIFQYYREEENGRGNFPPRFSGLQFPNYSSELNVNALELDDSALYLCASRSSGRANEQFFGPGTRLTVL.

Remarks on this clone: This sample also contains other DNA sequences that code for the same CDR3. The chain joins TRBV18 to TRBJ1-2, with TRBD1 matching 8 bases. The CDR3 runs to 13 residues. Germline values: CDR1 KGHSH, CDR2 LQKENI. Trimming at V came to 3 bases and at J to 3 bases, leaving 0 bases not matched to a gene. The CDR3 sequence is CASSPDRDYGYTF. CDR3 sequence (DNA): TGTGCCAGCTCACCGGACAGGGACTATGGCTACACCTTC. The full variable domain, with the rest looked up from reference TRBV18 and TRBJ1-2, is NAGVMQNPRHLVRRRGQEARLRCSPMKGHSHVYWYRQLPEEGLKFMVYLQKENIIDESGMPKERFSAEFPKEGPSILRIQQVVRGDSAAYFCASSPDRDYGYTFGSGTRLTVV.

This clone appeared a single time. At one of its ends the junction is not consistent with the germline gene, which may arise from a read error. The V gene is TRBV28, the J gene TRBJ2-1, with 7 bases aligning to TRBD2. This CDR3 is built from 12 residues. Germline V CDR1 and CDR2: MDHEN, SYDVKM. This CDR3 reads CASSFIKAGLIF. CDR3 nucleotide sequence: TGTGCCAGCAGTTTTATTAAAGCGGGATTAATCTTC.

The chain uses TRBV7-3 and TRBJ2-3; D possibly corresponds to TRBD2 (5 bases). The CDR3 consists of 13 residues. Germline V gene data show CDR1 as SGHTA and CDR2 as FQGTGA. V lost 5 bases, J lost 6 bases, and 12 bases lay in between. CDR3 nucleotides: TGTGCCAGCAGCGACGGGATGATGGATACGCAGTATTTT. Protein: CASSDGMMDTQYF.

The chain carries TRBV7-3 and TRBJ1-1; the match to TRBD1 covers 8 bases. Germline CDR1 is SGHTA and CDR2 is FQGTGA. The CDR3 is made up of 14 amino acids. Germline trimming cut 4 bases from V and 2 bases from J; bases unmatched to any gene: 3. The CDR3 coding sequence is TGTGCCAGCAGCTCCGGGACAGGCAACACTGAAGCTTTCTTT. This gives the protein CASSSGTGNTEAFF.

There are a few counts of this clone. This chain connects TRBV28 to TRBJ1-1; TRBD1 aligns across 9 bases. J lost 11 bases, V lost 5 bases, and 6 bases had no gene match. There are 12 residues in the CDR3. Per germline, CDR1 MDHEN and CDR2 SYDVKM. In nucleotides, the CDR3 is TGTGCCAGCAGTGGGACAGGGAGGATCGCTTTCTTT. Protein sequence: CASSGTGRIAFF.

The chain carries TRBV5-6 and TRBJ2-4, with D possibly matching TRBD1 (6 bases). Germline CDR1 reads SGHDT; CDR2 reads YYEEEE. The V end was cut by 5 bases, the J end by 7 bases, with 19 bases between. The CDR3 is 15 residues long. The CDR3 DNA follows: TGTGCCAGCAGAAAGACTGTTGTAAGGGGGAACATTCAGTACTTC. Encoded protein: CASRKTVVRGNIQYF.

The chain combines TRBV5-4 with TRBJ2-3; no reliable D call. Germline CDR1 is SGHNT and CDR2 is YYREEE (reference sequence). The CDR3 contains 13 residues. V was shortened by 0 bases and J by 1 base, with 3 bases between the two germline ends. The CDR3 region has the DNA TGTGCCAGCAGCTTGGGCGGCACAGATACGCAGTATTTT. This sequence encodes CASSLGGTDTQYF.

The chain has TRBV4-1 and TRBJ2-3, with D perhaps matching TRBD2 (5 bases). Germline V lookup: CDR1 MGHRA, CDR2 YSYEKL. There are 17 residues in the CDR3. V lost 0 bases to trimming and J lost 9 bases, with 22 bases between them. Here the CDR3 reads CASSQDPAAYAQITQYF. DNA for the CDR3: TGCGCCAGCAGCCAAGATCCAGCGGCCTACGCACAGATAACGCAGTATTTT.

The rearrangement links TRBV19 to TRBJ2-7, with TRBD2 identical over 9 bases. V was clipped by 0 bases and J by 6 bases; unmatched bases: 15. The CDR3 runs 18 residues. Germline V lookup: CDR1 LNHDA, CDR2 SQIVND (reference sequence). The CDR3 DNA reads TGTGCCAGTAGTATAGATCCCTACTACAAGCGGGAGGTTGTCGAGCAGTACTTC. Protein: CASSIDPYYKREVVEQYF.

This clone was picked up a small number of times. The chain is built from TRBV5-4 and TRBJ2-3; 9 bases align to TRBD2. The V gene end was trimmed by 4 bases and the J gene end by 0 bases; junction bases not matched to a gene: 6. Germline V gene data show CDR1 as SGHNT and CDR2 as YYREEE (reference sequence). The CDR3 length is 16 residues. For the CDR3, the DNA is TGTGCCAGCAGCCCGGCGGGGGGGTCTAGCACAGATACGCAGTATTTT. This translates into CASSPAGGSSTDTQYF.